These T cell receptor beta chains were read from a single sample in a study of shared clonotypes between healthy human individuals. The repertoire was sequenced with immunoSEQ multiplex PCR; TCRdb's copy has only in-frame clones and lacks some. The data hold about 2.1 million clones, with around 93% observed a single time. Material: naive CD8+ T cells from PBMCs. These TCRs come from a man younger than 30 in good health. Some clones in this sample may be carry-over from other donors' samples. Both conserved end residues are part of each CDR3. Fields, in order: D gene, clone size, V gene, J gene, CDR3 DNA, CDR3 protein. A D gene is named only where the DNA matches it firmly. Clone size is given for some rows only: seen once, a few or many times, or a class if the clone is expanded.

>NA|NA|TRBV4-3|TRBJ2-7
TGCGCCAGCAGCCAAGAGGTCGGGACTGGCTCCTACGAGCAGTACTTC
CASSQEVGTGSYEQYF
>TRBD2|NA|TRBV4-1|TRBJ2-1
TGCGCCAGCAGCCAGGTAGGACTAGCGGGAGTTGTTTATGAGCAGTTCTTC
CASSQVGLAGVVYEQFF
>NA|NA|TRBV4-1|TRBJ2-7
TGCGCCAGCAGCCAAGAGTCGGCGCCGAGCTCCTACGAGCAGTACTTC
CASSQESAPSSYEQYF
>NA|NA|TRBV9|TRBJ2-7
TGTGCCAGCAGCGTAGGTATGGACAACTACGAGCAGTACTTC
CASSVGMDNYEQYF
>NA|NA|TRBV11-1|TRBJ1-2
TGTGCCAGCAGCTTAACTAACTATGGCTACACCTTC
CASSLTNYGYTF
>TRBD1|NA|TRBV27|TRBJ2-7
TGTGCCAGCAGCCCCCGACAGGGTACCTACGAGCAGTACTTC
CASSPRQGTYEQYF
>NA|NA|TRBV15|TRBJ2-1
TGTGCCACCAGCAGAGGGGGTACGGGCAATGAGCAGTTCTTC
CATSRGGTGNEQFF
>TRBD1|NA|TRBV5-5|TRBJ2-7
TGTGCCAGCAGCTGGGGACAGGCCTACGAGCAGTACTTC
CASSWGQAYEQYF
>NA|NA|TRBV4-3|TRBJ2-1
TGCGCCAGCAGCCAAGGGGGGAGGATCAATGAGCAGTTCTTC
CASSQGGRINEQFF
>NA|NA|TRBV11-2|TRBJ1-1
TGTGCCAGCAGCTTATGGTTTAGACTTGGGGACAACCTCTCGGAAGCTTTCTTT
CASSLWFRLGDNLSEAFF
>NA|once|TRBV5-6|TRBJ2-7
TGTGCCAGCAGCTTGATATCCGCCGGGGGCGAGCAGTACTTC
CASSLISAGGEQYF
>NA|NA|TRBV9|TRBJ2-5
TGTGCCAGCAGCGTAGTAGCGGCCAAGCAAGAGACCCAGTACTTC
CASSVVAAKQETQYF
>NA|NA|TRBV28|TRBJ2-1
TGTGCCAGCAGTCTACCCTACAATGAGCAGTTCTTC
CASSLPYNEQFF
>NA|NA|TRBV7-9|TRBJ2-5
TGTGCCAGCAGCTTAGCGCAGGAGAGAGAGACCCAGTACTTC
CASSLAQERETQYF
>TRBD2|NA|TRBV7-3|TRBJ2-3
TGTGCCAGCAGCTTGGGGAAACGGGGACTAGCGGGAGGAGATACGCAGTATTTT
CASSLGKRGLAGGDTQYF
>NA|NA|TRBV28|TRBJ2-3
TGTGCCAGCAGAGCGCTCGCAGATACGCAGTATTTT
CASRALADTQYF
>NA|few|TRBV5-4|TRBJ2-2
TGTGCCAGCAGCTTGAGAGGGGACACCGGGGAGCTGTTTTTT
CASSLRGDTGELFF
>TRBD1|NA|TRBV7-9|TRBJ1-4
TGTGCCAGCAGCTCGTGGGACAGGTCCACCATCAATGAAAAACTGTTTTTT
CASSSWDRSTINEKLFF
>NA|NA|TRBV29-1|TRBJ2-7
TGCAGCGTTGCATACCCAAGCAGCGAGCAGTACTTC
CSVAYPSSEQYF
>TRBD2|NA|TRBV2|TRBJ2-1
TGTGCCAGCAGTGAAGAGGTTTTAGCGGGAGAAACCTACAATGAGCAGTTCTTC
CASSEEVLAGETYNEQFF
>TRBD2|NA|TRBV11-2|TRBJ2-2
TGTGCCAGCAGCGATCCCCGGACTAGCGGGAGCCTCACCGGGGAGCTGTTTTTT
CASSDPRTSGSLTGELFF
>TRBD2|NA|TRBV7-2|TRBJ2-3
TGTGCCAGCAGCTCTCCCTCGGGACTAACAGATACGCAGTATTTT
CASSSPSGLTDTQYF